A single TCR beta chain is shown here with its context. Its antigen is unidentified. This entry comes from a study of T cell repertoires in cytomegalovirus infection. Overall study context: Recently described HLA-C-restricted plus well-studied HLA-B-restricted CMV epitopes were used.

Study-level points and caveats: HLA-C-restricted, CMV-specific TCR beta clonotypes were dominant ex vivo.

The ends were cut back, 5 bases at V and 8 bases at J, with 16 bases in the middle. CDR1 SGHAT and CDR2 FQNNGV come from the germline V gene. This CDR3 contains 15 residues. TCRdb re-called the reads through MiXCR, storing one row per CDR3 protein. The repertoire has approximately 300,000 distinct CDR3 sequences, approximately 32% of them found once; the top ten carry about 20%. V gene TRBV11-2 combines with J gene TRBJ1-6, with D possibly TRBD1 on 5 matching bases. Sequenced material: cultured PBMCs, taken from culture after CMV antigen stimulation. The TCR comes from a human donor in good health (CMV status not recorded). Some clones in this sample may be carry-over from other donors' samples. The CDR3 nucleotides read TGTGCCAGCAGCCCCAGGGCGGGGCTTGATTCACCCCTCCACTTT. This sequence encodes CASSPRAGLDSPLHF.